This entry describes one TCR beta chain. Profiling relied on immunoSEQ multiplex PCR, and the TCRdb table lists in-frame clones only, not all of them. The table records around 250,000 clones, 80% to 90% of them present only once. The CDR3 has 13 residues. V lost 6 bases to trimming and J lost 7 bases; unmatched junction nucleotides: 7. Germline loops: CDR1 KGHDR, CDR2 SFDVKD. The sample belongs to a study of blood T cell repertoires in COVID-19. The chain links TRBV24-1 to TRBJ2-5, with 7 nucleotides matching TRBD2. This TCR was recovered from a woman in her 70s with COVID-19, enrolled during active disease. The sequenced sample consisted of peripheral blood. CDR3 nucleotides: TGTGCCACCAGTCGGACTCGGGAGGCGACCCAGTACTTC. Residues: CATSRTREATQYF.